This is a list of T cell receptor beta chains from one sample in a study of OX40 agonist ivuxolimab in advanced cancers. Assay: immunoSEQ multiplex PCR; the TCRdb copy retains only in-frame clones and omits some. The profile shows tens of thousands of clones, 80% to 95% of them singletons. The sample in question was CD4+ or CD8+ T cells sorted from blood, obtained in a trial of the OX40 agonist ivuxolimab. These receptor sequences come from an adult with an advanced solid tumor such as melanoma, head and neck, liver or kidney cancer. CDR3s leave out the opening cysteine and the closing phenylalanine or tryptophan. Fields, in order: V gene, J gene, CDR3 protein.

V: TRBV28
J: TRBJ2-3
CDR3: ASRGTDTQY

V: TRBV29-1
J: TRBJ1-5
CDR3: SVELDRGQPQH

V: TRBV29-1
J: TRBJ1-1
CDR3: SVERTGNTEAF

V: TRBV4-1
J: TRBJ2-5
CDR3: ASSQVPGTVSQETQY

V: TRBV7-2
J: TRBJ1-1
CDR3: ASSSPTGSTEAF

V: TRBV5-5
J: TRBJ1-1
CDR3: ASRNTQGKGTEAF

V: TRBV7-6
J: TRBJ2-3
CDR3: ASSFTSASTDTQY

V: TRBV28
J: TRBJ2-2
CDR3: ASLGQTTGELF

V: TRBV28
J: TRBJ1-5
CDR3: ASMSANQPQH

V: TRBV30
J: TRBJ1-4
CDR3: AWSVQGSEKLF